The sequence of this TCR beta chain was determined in a study of Ad26.COV2.S vaccination and SARS-CoV-2 variants. Whole-study results and caveats: Those who received vaccine or placebo ended up with similar non-spike TCR breadth.

The germline V and J ends were trimmed by 5 bases and 0 bases, with 12 bases remaining between them. In germline, CDR1 is MNHEY, CDR2 SVGAGI. This CDR3 has 15 residues. Method: immunoSEQ multiplex PCR; TCRdb's copy keeps in-frame clones and lacks some. The sample consists of around 270,000 clones, roughly nine tenths of them appearing once. Documented treatment: 15 to 20 received Ad26.COV2.S at low or high dose, single or two shots; roughly 5 received placebo; per-sample allocation not given. It was on day 63 after the first vaccine or placebo injection that samples were taken. Whoever gave the sample was an adult aged 18-55 years in Boston. Turning to this clone: Its cognate antigen is unknown.

The sequence was collected from a person aged 18-65 years who received the Ad26.COV2.S COVID-19 vaccine or a placebo. Material: peripheral blood, obtained in a trial of Ad26.COV2.S vaccine versus placebo. The chain links TRBV6-5 to TRBJ2-3; D gene ambiguous. The CDR3 DNA follows: TGTGCCAGCAGTAGACGGAGATTTAGCACAGATACGCAGTATTTT. Protein product: CASSRRRFSTDTQYF.